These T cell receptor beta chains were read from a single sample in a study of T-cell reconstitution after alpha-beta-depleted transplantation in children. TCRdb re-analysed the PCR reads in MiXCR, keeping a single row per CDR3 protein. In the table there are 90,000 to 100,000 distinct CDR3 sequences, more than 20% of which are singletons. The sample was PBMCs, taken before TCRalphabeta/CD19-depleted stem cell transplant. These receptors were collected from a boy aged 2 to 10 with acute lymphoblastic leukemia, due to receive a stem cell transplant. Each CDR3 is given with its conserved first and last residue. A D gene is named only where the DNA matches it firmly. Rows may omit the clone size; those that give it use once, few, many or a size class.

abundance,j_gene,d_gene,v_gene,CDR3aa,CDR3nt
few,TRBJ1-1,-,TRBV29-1,CSVEGAFF,TGCAGCGTTGAGGGGGCTTTCTTT
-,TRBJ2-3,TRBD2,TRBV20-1,CSARPLLAGNTDTQYF,TGCAGTGCTCGACCCCTACTAGCGGGGAACACAGATACGCAGTATTTT
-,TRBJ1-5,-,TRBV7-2,CASSPRGYSNQPQHF,TGTGCCAGCAGCCCCCGGGGCTATAGCAATCAGCCCCAGCATTTT
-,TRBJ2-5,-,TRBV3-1,CASSQGRGLLETQYF,TGTGCCAGCAGCCAAGGGAGAGGTTTGTTAGAGACCCAGTACTTC
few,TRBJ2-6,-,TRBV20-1,CSALQGGISGANVLTF,TGCAGTGCCCTACAGGGGGGGATCTCTGGGGCCAACGTCCTGACTTTC
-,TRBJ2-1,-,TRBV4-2,CASSQSEGGNEQFF,TGTGCCAGCAGCCAATCAGAAGGAGGAAATGAGCAGTTCTTC
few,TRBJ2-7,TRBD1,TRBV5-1,CASRDRVTYEQYF,TGCGCCAGCCGGGACAGGGTAACCTACGAGCAGTACTTC
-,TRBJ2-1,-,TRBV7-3,CASSYNGGAINEQFF,TGTGCCAGCAGCTATAACGGAGGGGCCATCAATGAGCAGTTCTTC
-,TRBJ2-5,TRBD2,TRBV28,CASSLSPTSGRSTQYF,TGTGCCAGCAGTTTATCGCCCACTAGCGGACGCAGTACCCAGTACTTC
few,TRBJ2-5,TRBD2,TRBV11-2,CASSLVRSSGRATETQYF,TGTGCCAGCAGCTTAGTCCGTTCTAGCGGGAGGGCCACAGAGACCCAGTACTTC
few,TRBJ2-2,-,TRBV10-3,CAIRSSGNTGELFF,TGTGCCATCAGGTCCAGCGGGAACACCGGGGAGCTGTTTTTT
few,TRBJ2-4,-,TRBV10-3,CAPPSGPPELGKNIQYF,TGTGCCCCCCCGTCCGGGCCCCCCGAGCTCGGCAAAAACATTCAGTACTTC
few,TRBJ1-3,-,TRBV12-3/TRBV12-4,CASSLGYSGNTIYF,TGTGCCAGCAGCCTAGGATACTCTGGAAACACCATATATTTT
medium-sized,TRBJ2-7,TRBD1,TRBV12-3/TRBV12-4,CASSLGTGVGEQYF,TGTGCCAGCAGTTTAGGGACAGGGGTCGGGGAGCAGTACTTC
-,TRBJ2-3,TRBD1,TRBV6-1,CASLTRGPTDTQYF,TGTGCCAGCCTGACAAGGGGGCCGACAGATACGCAGTATTTT
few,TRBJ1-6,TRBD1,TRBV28,CASSLTGGSYNSPLHF,TGTGCCAGCAGTTTGACAGGGGGCTCCTATAATTCACCCCTCCACTTT
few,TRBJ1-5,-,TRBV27,CASSFLGQGNQPQHF,TGTGCCAGCAGTTTCCTGGGACAAGGAAATCAGCCCCAGCATTTT
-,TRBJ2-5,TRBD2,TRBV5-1,CASSLSPGLALGETQYF,TGCGCCAGCAGCCTGTCGCCGGGACTAGCGTTGGGGGAGACCCAGTACTTC
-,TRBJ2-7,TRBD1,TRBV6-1,CASSEGSGGYEQYF,TGTGCCAGCAGTGAAGGATCAGGGGGCTACGAGCAGTACTTC
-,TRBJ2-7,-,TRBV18,CASSPSGRVYEQYF,TGTGCCAGCTCACCCTCCGGGAGAGTCTACGAGCAGTACTTC
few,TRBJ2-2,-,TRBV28,CASSYSVTGELFF,TGTGCCAGCAGCTATAGCGTCACCGGGGAGCTGTTTTTT
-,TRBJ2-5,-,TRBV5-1,CASSFGRGQETQYF,TGCGCCAGCAGCTTCGGACGGGGCCAAGAGACCCAGTACTTC
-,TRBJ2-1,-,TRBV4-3,CASSQDWQGGGNEQFF,TGCGCCAGCAGCCAAGATTGGCAGGGTGGAGGGAATGAGCAGTTCTTC
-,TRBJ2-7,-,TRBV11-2,CASSQTFSRGYTYEQYF,TGTGCCAGCAGCCAAACCTTCTCTAGAGGGTACACCTACGAGCAGTACTTC
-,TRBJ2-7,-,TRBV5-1,CASSLAISRNEQYF,TGCGCCAGCAGCTTGGCTATCAGTCGAAACGAGCAGTACTTC
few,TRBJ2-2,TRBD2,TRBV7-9,CASSLALAEGTGELFF,TGTGCCAGCAGCTTAGCGCTAGCGGAGGGCACCGGGGAGCTGTTTTTT
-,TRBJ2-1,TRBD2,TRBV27,CASSSTAAGEQFF,TGTGCCAGCAGTTCCACCGCAGCGGGAGAGCAGTTCTTC
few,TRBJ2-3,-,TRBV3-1,CASSQGLASLFFTDTQYF,TGTGCCAGCAGCCAAGGCCTAGCGTCCCTCTTTTTTACAGATACGCAGTATTTT
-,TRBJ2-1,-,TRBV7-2,CATSSPGPGFF,TGTGCCACCAGCTCACCGGGACCGGGGTTCTTC
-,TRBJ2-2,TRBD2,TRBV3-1,CASCQRSGRAGTGELFF,TGTGCCTCCTGCCAACGAAGCGGGAGGGCCGGCACCGGGGAGCTGTTTTTT
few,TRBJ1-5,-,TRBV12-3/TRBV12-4,CASTAGAQHF,TGTGCCAGCACGGCAGGGGCCCAGCATTTT
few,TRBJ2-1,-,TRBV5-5,CASSQTGGPSSYNEQFF,TGTGCCAGCAGCCAAACTGGGGGTCCAAGCTCCTACAATGAGCAGTTCTTC
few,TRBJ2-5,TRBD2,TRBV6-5,CASSYSRDYSQETQYF,TGTGCCAGCAGTTACTCGCGGGACTACAGTCAAGAGACCCAGTACTTC
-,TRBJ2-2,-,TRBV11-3,CASSRDWNTGELFF,TGTGCCAGCAGCCGAGACTGGAACACCGGGGAGCTGTTTTTT
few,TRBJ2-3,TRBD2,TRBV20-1,CSARSATSGGTDTQYF,TGCAGTGCTAGGAGTGCGACTAGCGGAGGCACAGATACGCAGTATTTT
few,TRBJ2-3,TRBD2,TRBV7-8,CASSLRASGGPGTDTQYF,TGTGCCAGCAGCTTAAGGGCTAGCGGAGGCCCGGGCACAGATACGCAGTATTTT
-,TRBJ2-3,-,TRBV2,CASSEARGRDTQYF,TGTGCCAGCAGTGAAGCGCGGGGTAGAGATACGCAGTATTTT
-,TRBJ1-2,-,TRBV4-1,CASSYRSGGLQNYGYTF,TGCGCCAGCAGCTACCGCAGCGGAGGACTTCAAAACTATGGCTACACCTTC
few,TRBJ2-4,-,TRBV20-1,CSARRAEGRDGYF,TGCAGTGCTAGACGAGCGGAGGGGAGAGATGGGTACTTC
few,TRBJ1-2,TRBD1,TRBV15,CATSSYRDRGSYGYTF,TGTGCCACCAGCAGCTACCGGGACAGGGGGTCCTATGGCTACACCTTC
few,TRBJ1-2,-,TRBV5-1,CASSLGPIEHSYGYTF,TGCGCCAGCAGCTTGGGGCCTATTGAGCACTCTTATGGCTACACCTTC
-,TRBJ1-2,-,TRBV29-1,CSVPTGPLNYGYTF,TGCAGCGTTCCGACGGGCCCTCTTAACTATGGCTACACCTTC
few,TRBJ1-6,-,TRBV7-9,CASSLAEGPLHF,TGTGCCAGCAGCTTAGCAGAAGGACCCCTCCACTTT